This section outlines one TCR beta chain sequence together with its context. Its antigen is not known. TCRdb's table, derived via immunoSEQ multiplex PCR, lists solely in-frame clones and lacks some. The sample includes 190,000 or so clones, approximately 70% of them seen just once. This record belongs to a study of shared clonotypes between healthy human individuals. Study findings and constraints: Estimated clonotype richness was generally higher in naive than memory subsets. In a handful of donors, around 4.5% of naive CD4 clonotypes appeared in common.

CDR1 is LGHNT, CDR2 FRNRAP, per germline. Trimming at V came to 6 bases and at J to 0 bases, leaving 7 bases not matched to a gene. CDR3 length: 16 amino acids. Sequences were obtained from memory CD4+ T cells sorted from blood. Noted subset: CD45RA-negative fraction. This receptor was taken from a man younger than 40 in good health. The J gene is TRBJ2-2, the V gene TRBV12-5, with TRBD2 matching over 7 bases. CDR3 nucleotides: TGTGCTAGTGGCCAAACTCTAGCGGCGAACACCGGGGAGCTGTTTTTT. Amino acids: CASGQTLAANTGELFF.